This T cell receptor (beta chain) was observed in a study of metastatic and nonmetastatic thyroid tumors. Study results and caveats: Relative to benign nodules, malignant thyroid tumors were reportedly characterized by significantly elevated TCR beta diversity in blood and tumor.

From the PCR reads, TCRdb re-called clones with MiXCR. The data hold 4,500 to 6,500 clones, with roughly 18% observed a single time. Note on this clone: Its cognate antigen is unknown.

This CDR3 contains 10 residues. Trimming left V 6 bases short and J 3 bases short, with 3 bases between. Germline V lookup: CDR1 SNHLY, CDR2 FYNNEI. Treatment of any kind had been given to no patient before thyroid surgery. Sequenced sample: adjacent normal tissue. The sequence was collected from a female donor with papillary thyroid cancer or a benign thyroid nodule (not recorded which). Some clones in this sample may be carry-over from other donors' samples. J is TRBJ2-7 and V is TRBV2; the D is unclear. The CDR3 nucleotides are TGTGCCAGCAGCGACTACGAGCAGTACTTC. Translated: CASSDYEQYF.